Following are 21 T cell receptor beta chains from one sample sequenced in a study of blood T cell repertoires in COVID-19 (TCRdb year 2020). Library preparation was by the immunoSEQ multiplex PCR assay. What TCRdb holds here is the immuneACCESS table cut down to in-frame rearrangements. Part of the clones is not present; checked against another copy, under half of the missing clones reflect an unresolved V gene, and the others are unexplained. The sample yields roughly 150,000 clones; 80% were counted once. Of the sample, approximately 6% is held by the ten largest clones. The sequenced sample consisted of PBMCs or T cells enriched from blood (not recorded which). The receptor source for this set is a man in his forties or fifties who had recovered from COVID-19.

The chain links TRBV7-8 to TRBJ2-1; D is possibly TRBD2 (5 bases). The length of the CDR3 is 15 residues. Trimming pared 5 bases from V and 8 bases from J, leaving 19 bases between. The germline V gene encodes CDR1 SGHVS and CDR2 FQNEAQ. The CDR3 sequence is CASSPSGIGSDEQFF. For the CDR3, the DNA is TGTGCCAGCAGCCCTTCGGGAATAGGAAGCGATGAGCAGTTCTTC. Full variable domain (outside the CDR3, taken from reference TRBV7-8 and TRBJ2-1): GAGVSQSPRYKVAKRGQDVALRCDPISGHVSLFWYQQALGQGPEFLTYFQNEAQLDKSGLPSDRFFAERPEGSVSTLKIQRTQQEDSAVYLCASSPSGIGSDEQFFGPGTRLTVL.

This clone was counted once. The chain couples TRBV11-2 to TRBJ2-1; TRBD2 aligns across 10 bases. Looked up from germline, CDR1 is SGHAT and CDR2 is FQNNGV. The trim removed 2 bases at V and 9 bases at J, leaving 7 bases unmatched. The CDR3 has 15 amino acids. The CDR3, as DNA: TGTGCCAGCAGCTTAAAAGCGGGGGGGCTCGTTGAGCAGTTCTTC. It is translated as CASSLKAGGLVEQFF.

The rearrangement uses TRBV28 and TRBJ2-7; no clear D gene. Deletions cut 8 bases from V and 6 bases from J, with 20 bases between. The CDR3 has 14 residues. CDR1 and CDR2 (germline): MDHEN, SYDVKM. CDR3 sequence: CASQYRTRLPEQYV. For the CDR3, the DNA is TGTGCCAGCCAATACAGAACACGTTTGCCCGAGCAGTACGTC.

CDR3 coding DNA: TGTGCCAGCAGCTCCGAAACAGCGGCGCCCCAGTACTTC. Translated: CASSSETAAPQYF. The rearrangement joins TRBV7-9 to TRBJ2-5, with D possibly TRBD2 on 5 matching bases. Germline V gene data show CDR1 as SEHNR and CDR2 as FQNEAQ (reference sequence). This CDR3 comprises 13 residues. V dropped 4 bases and J dropped 9 bases, with 15 bases sitting between them.

This chain links TRBV6-4 with TRBJ2-3, with 7 bases matching TRBD2. Germline V gives CDR1 MRHNA, CDR2 SNTAGT. Trimming at V came to 5 bases and at J to 2 bases, leaving 4 bases not matched to a gene. The CDR3 extends over 14 amino acids. The CDR3 spells CASSRGLTTDTQYF. The CDR3 DNA sequence: TGTGCCAGCAGTAGGGGACTAACCACAGATACGCAGTATTTT.

This clone was detected ten times or more. The V gene is TRBV19, the J gene TRBJ2-2, with D perhaps matching TRBD2 (5 bases). There are 15 residues in the CDR3. Between the trimmed V and J ends, which lost 4 bases and 5 bases, there was a span of 14 bases. The germline V gene encodes CDR1 LNHDA and CDR2 SQIVND (reference sequence). For the CDR3, the DNA is TGTGCCAGTAGTAGGCCCTCACGAGGGACCGGGGAGCTGTTTTTT. Its protein is CASSRPSRGTGELFF.

The rearrangement links TRBV2 to TRBJ1-2; D call uncertain. CDR1 is SNHLY and CDR2 is FYNNEI in the germline V gene. The CDR3 runs to 15 residues. V dropped 3 bases and J dropped 0 bases, with 11 bases sitting between them. CDR3 sequence: CASSDLGRTNYGYTF. CDR3 DNA: TGTGCCAGCAGTGACTTAGGGAGAACTAACTATGGCTACACCTTC.

The CDR3 here is CASSTGTVSGNTIYF. The CDR3 nucleotides read TGCGCCAGCAGCACTGGGACAGTCTCTGGAAACACCATATATTTT. The chain employs TRBV5-1 and TRBJ1-3; 7 bases fit TRBD1. The CDR3 covers 15 residues. Losses at the gene ends were 4 bases for V and 0 bases for J; bases not matched to a gene: 4. Germline lookup yields CDR1 SGHRS and CDR2 YFSETQ.

The chain carries TRBV5-4 and TRBJ2-1, with TRBD2 as a possible D gene (7 bases). V shed 2 bases and J shed 9 bases, with 15 bases lying between them. The CDR3 has 14 residues. Germline CDR1 is SGHNT and CDR2 is YYREEE (reference sequence). CDR3 nucleotides: TGTGCCAGCAGCTTATCTGGGGGGGGCCCTGAGCAGTTCTTC. It is translated as CASSLSGGGPEQFF.

This chain joins TRBV29-1 and TRBJ2-1; TRBD1 is a possible D gene (5 bases). Trimming took off 4 bases at V and 10 bases at J, with 20 bases between the two ends. Germline V CDR1 and CDR2: SQVTM, ANQGSEA. The CDR3 loop spans 14 amino acids. CDR3 DNA sequence: TGCAGCGTTGGCCAGGGTCTGCAATCCGGGGAGCAGTTCTTC. It yields the protein CSVGQGLQSGEQFF.

The V call is TRBV4-2, the J call TRBJ2-3, with 10 bases matching TRBD2. The germline CDR1 and CDR2 sequences are LGHNA and YNFKEQ. V lost 2 bases to trimming and J lost 3 bases; unmatched junction nucleotides: 8. CDR3 length equals 17 residues. The DNA of the CDR3 is TGTGCCAGCAGCCAACACCTTGTAGCGGGGGGTACAGATACGCAGTATTTT. As protein: CASSQHLVAGGTDTQYF.

The V and J genes are TRBV5-5 and TRBJ1-2; 7 bases fit TRBD1. Trimming at V came to 2 bases and at J to 6 bases, leaving 4 bases not matched to a gene. The germline CDR1 and CDR2 sequences are SGHKS and YYEKEE (reference sequence). The CDR3 runs to 13 residues. The CDR3 coding sequence is TGTGCCAGCAGCTTTGGAGGGGGCGATGGCTACACCTTC. It specifies CASSFGGGDGYTF.

V gene TRBV11-2 combines with J gene TRBJ2-4, with TRBD1 identical over 7 bases. Trimming took 4 bases from V and 5 from J; bases not matched to a gene: 11. Germline CDR1 reads SGHAT; CDR2 reads FQNNGV. There are 16 residues in the CDR3. CDR3 protein: CASSSAEGGTQNIQYF. For the CDR3, the DNA is TGTGCCAGCAGCTCCGCTGAAGGGGGCACCCAAAACATTCAGTACTTC. The variable domain in full, with the rest retrieved from reference TRBV11-2 and TRBJ2-4, is EAGVAQSPRYKIIEKRQSVAFWCNPISGHATLYWYQQILGQGPKLLIQFQNNGVVDDSQLPKDRFSAERLKGVDSTLKIQPAKLEDSAVYLCASSSAEGGTQNIQYFGAGTRLSVL.

The chain uses TRBV5-1 and TRBJ1-2; TRBD1 matches 9 bases. J was trimmed by 4 bases and V by 2 bases; bases with no gene match: 6. CDR3 length: 15 amino acids. The germline CDR1 and CDR2 sequences are SGHRS and YFSETQ. The CDR3 sequence is CASSLTGGGLYGYTF. CDR3 DNA sequence: TGCGCCAGCAGCTTAACAGGGGGCGGCCTCTATGGCTACACCTTC.

CDR3 residues: CASSVAPGWTGELFF. The DNA for the CDR3 is TGTGCCAGCAGCGTAGCCCCCGGGTGGACCGGGGAGCTGTTTTTT. The rearrangement uses TRBV9 and TRBJ2-2; D is unclear. This CDR3 is 15 amino acids long. CDR1 SGDLS and CDR2 YYNGEE come from the germline V gene. The V end lost 0 bases, the J end lost 5 bases, and 11 bases lay between the germline ends.

The chain combines TRBV7-9 with TRBJ2-3; 15 bases agree with TRBD2. This CDR3 contains 18 residues. The ends lost 4 bases at V and 5 bases at J; junction bases unmatched: 10. Germline values: CDR1 SEHNR, CDR2 FQNEAQ (reference sequence). Here the CDR3 reads CASSSGGLAGGLQDTQYF. Here the CDR3 DNA reads TGTGCCAGCAGCTCGGGAGGACTAGCGGGGGGGCTACAAGATACGCAGTATTTT.

The V and J genes are TRBV4-1 and TRBJ2-5, with D tentatively TRBD2 (5 bases). CDR3 length: 13 amino acids. Looked up from germline, CDR1 is MGHRA and CDR2 is YSYEKL. V lost 1 base and J lost 3, with 6 bases in between. Written as DNA, the CDR3 is TGCGCCAGCAGCCAAGTCGGGGAAGAGACCCAGTACTTC. This gives the protein CASSQVGEETQYF.

This clone was counted many times. This sample includes further DNA sequences coding for the same CDR3. The chain employs TRBV9 and TRBJ1-6; TRBD1 matches 8 bases. Germline trimming cut 4 bases from V and 7 bases from J; bases unmatched to any gene: 4. Germline values: CDR1 SGDLS, CDR2 YYNGEE. This CDR3 contains 14 residues. CDR3 residues: CASSPRTGNSPLHF. The CDR3 DNA follows: TGTGCCAGCAGCCCAAGGACAGGGAATTCACCCCTCCACTTT.

The CDR3 sequence is CASSIWTAGNQPQHF. The CDR3 nucleotides are TGTGCCAGTAGTATTTGGACAGCCGGCAATCAGCCCCAGCATTTT. The V and J genes are TRBV19 and TRBJ1-5; D might be TRBD1 (6 bases). This CDR3 has 15 residues. The germline V gene encodes CDR1 LNHDA and CDR2 SQIVND (reference sequence). Trimming took 3 bases from V and 2 from J, leaving 11 bases between them.

This clone occurred many times. The genes are TRBV3-1 (or the pseudogene TRBV3-2) and TRBJ2-7, with a tentative D call TRBD1 (6 bases). CDR1 is LGHDT, CDR2 YNNKEL, per germline (reference sequence). Trimming stripped 4 bases from V and 4 bases from J, with 14 bases between. This CDR3 has 14 amino acids. CDR3 residues: CASSRGQSGYEQYV. CDR3 nucleotide sequence: TGTGCCAGCAGCCGAGGACAGTCCGGTTACGAGCAGTACGTC.

This clone was detected only once. This chain uses TRBV5-1 with TRBJ1-4; 7 nucleotides line up with TRBD1. Trimming took 4 bases from V and 2 from J; bases not matched to a gene: 14. In germline, CDR1 is SGHRS, CDR2 YFSETQ. CDR3 length equals 18 residues. The CDR3: CASSLDKQGWQTNEKLFF. As DNA, the CDR3 is TGCGCCAGCAGCCTAGACAAACAGGGGTGGCAGACTAATGAAAAACTGTTTTTT.